This TCR beta chain was identified in a study of blood T cell repertoires in COVID-19. For the study at large: Sites in the United States, Italy and Spain provided acute and convalescent COVID-19 samples. T cells, B-cell-depleted T cells, or PBMCs provided the cDNA or gDNA that served as material.

As processed by the authors: Cell counts per sample came from amplifying reference gene primers. Produced via immunoSEQ multiplex PCR; TCRdb's table is partial and in-frame only. V and J calls and clone size are those listed in that table; D and trimming were worked out from the DNA. This table has approximately 97,000 clones, about 85% appearing once. Germline CDR1 and CDR2: SEHNR and FQNEAQ (reference sequence). This CDR3 spans 16 amino acids. Unmatched junction bases numbered 4, after V lost 2 bases and J lost 5 bases. V and J are TRBV7-9 and TRBJ1-4, with TRBD1 matching over 11 bases. The sequencing sample was made of peripheral blood. The sequence was obtained from a human donor in a cohort sampled during active COVID-19. The CDR3 DNA reads TGTGCCAGCAGCTTAATTGGGACAGGGGGGAATGAAAAACTGTTTTTT. Translated: CASSLIGTGGNEKLFF.